The rows below give T cell receptor beta chains drawn from one sample of a study of cytomegalovirus exposure and HLA in healthy donors. Using immunoSEQ multiplex PCR, the repertoire was profiled, and TCRdb retains in-frame clones only, with some absent. The sample contains about 300,000 clones, roughly 90% of which appear only once. The specimen sequenced was PBMCs. These receptor sequences come from a man aged 35-49 years in good health and CMV-seropositive. CDR3s leave out the opening cysteine and the closing phenylalanine or tryptophan. The order of the fields is V gene, J gene, CDR3 length, CDR3 protein.

v_gene: TRBV18
j_gene: TRBJ1-1
len: 14
CDR3aa: ASSPMYRGRNTEAF

v_gene: TRBV10-1
j_gene: TRBJ2-3
len: 12
CDR3aa: ASSDGARADTQY

v_gene: TRBV5-8
j_gene: TRBJ1-1
len: 12
CDR3aa: ASSLGGGTTEAF

v_gene: TRBV2
j_gene: TRBJ2-7
len: 12
CDR3aa: ASRGQVSSYEQY

v_gene: TRBV15
j_gene: TRBJ2-2
len: 11
CDR3aa: ATSGLPTGELF

v_gene: TRBV11-2
j_gene: TRBJ2-3
len: 14
CDR3aa: ASNLAGGGITDTQY

v_gene: TRBV5-1
j_gene: TRBJ2-6
len: 14
CDR3aa: ASSSLVEAGANVLT

v_gene: TRBV28
j_gene: TRBJ2-1
len: 12
CDR3aa: ASSLSGTYNEQF

v_gene: TRBV5-1
j_gene: TRBJ2-3
len: 13
CDR3aa: ATTQGVTSTDTQY

v_gene: TRBV19
j_gene: TRBJ1-1
len: 10
CDR3aa: ASYKGFTEAF

v_gene: TRBV6-5
j_gene: TRBJ2-2
len: 14
CDR3aa: ASSYSGQGRTGELF

v_gene: TRBV10-3
j_gene: TRBJ2-1
len: 12
CDR3aa: AISETGSGDEQF

v_gene: TRBV15
j_gene: TRBJ2-4
len: 16
CDR3aa: ATSSRHGQTWAKNIQY

v_gene: TRBV11-2
j_gene: TRBJ2-5
len: 12
CDR3aa: ASSFSGRRETQY

v_gene: TRBV28
j_gene: TRBJ2-2
len: 10
CDR3aa: ASGRLAGELF

v_gene: TRBV6-5
j_gene: TRBJ2-7
len: 14
CDR3aa: ASSYSSGTFVYEQY

v_gene: TRBV19
j_gene: TRBJ1-1
len: 16
CDR3aa: ASSIVWGDPLFGPEAF

v_gene: TRBV28
j_gene: TRBJ1-4
len: 13
CDR3aa: ASSKTVSSNEKLF

v_gene: TRBV5-1
j_gene: TRBJ2-7
len: 11
CDR3aa: ASSDPPEYEQY

v_gene: TRBV6-6
j_gene: TRBJ2-3
len: 14
CDR3aa: ATRGYKQRSTDTQY

v_gene: TRBV7-8
j_gene: TRBJ2-1
len: 12
CDR3aa: ASSFLAVYNEQF

v_gene: TRBV5-1
j_gene: TRBJ2-1
len: 14
CDR3aa: ASSPPGLAGVNEQF

v_gene: TRBV9
j_gene: TRBJ2-3
len: 11
CDR3aa: ASSPEVGDTQY

v_gene: TRBV29-1
j_gene: TRBJ2-1
len: 12
CDR3aa: SALTGGFDNEQF

v_gene: TRBV20-1
j_gene: TRBJ2-7
len: 9
CDR3aa: SAGTSGGQY

v_gene: TRBV25-1
j_gene: TRBJ2-1
len: 11
CDR3aa: AMAGRKAGEQF

v_gene: TRBV5-6
j_gene: TRBJ1-2
len: 14
CDR3aa: ASSVQGGASGNGYT

v_gene: TRBV2
j_gene: TRBJ2-7
len: 11
CDR3aa: ASSEGRVGEQY

v_gene: TRBV19
j_gene: TRBJ1-1
len: 11
CDR3aa: ASSMKGFTEAF

v_gene: TRBV5-1
j_gene: TRBJ1-2
len: 11
CDR3aa: ASSSGQLYGYT

v_gene: TRBV13
j_gene: TRBJ2-1
len: 13
CDR3aa: ASSSRSGGGNEQF

v_gene: TRBV2
j_gene: TRBJ2-4
len: 12
CDR3aa: ASTLQGAKNIQY

v_gene: TRBV6-5
j_gene: TRBJ1-4
len: 13
CDR3aa: ASSLTTRPDEKLF

v_gene: TRBV7-6
j_gene: TRBJ2-1
len: 16
CDR3aa: ASSLEGGAGYPGGEQF

v_gene: TRBV10-1
j_gene: TRBJ2-7
len: 13
CDR3aa: ASSGAGQASYEQY

v_gene: TRBV7-9
j_gene: TRBJ2-7
len: 10
CDR3aa: ASIADSYEQY

v_gene: TRBV7-2
j_gene: TRBJ2-4
len: 15
CDR3aa: ASSLFGSLGGKNIQY

v_gene: TRBV6-1
j_gene: TRBJ1-1
len: 12
CDR3aa: ASTPNRGGTEAF

v_gene: TRBV9
j_gene: TRBJ2-7
len: 14
CDR3aa: ASSVDSGRSTYEQY

v_gene: TRBV27
j_gene: TRBJ2-7
len: 14
CDR3aa: ASRVGRGGDTYEQY

v_gene: TRBV28
j_gene: TRBJ1-6
len: 13
CDR3aa: ASSSRTDYNSPLH

v_gene: TRBV28
j_gene: TRBJ2-1
len: 11
CDR3aa: ASSPRLARGQF

v_gene: TRBV5-6
j_gene: TRBJ2-7
len: 11
CDR3aa: ASSLRAGYEQY

v_gene: TRBV7-2
j_gene: TRBJ1-2
len: 10
CDR3aa: ASSSSNYGYT

v_gene: TRBV7-2
j_gene: TRBJ2-3
len: 14
CDR3aa: ASSLAGTTSTDTQY

v_gene: TRBV7-3
j_gene: TRBJ1-1
len: 11
CDR3aa: ASSLTGNTEAF

v_gene: TRBV7-9
j_gene: TRBJ1-4
len: 13
CDR3aa: ASSLPGQENEKLF

v_gene: TRBV5-1
j_gene: TRBJ2-4
len: 15
CDR3aa: ASSLAWGQGARNIQY

v_gene: TRBV7-7
j_gene: TRBJ2-3
len: 12
CDR3aa: ASSPGTGTDTQY

v_gene: TRBV27
j_gene: TRBJ1-1
len: 12
CDR3aa: ASRRTGENTEAF

v_gene: TRBV27
j_gene: TRBJ2-7
len: 12
CDR3aa: ATALGQGIYEQY

v_gene: TRBV10-3
j_gene: TRBJ2-7
len: 12
CDR3aa: ASAGTSGSYEQY

v_gene: TRBV6-4
j_gene: TRBJ2-3
len: 11
CDR3aa: ASSEEEADTQY

v_gene: TRBV5-1
j_gene: TRBJ2-5
len: 13
CDR3aa: ASSLGSDRGETQY

v_gene: TRBV2
j_gene: TRBJ2-1
len: 12
CDR3aa: ASSEQGIYNEQF

v_gene: TRBV11-2
j_gene: TRBJ2-7
len: 11
CDR3aa: ASSLSGLREQY

v_gene: TRBV27
j_gene: TRBJ2-1
len: 10
CDR3aa: ASSLSGDEQF

v_gene: TRBV5-4
j_gene: TRBJ2-3
len: 16
CDR3aa: ASSSIFGLAGSTDTQY